This passage covers 16 T cell receptor beta chains from one sample sequenced in a study of tumor-infiltrating lymphocytes in primary liver carcinoma. Unsorted whole blood yielded the blood RNA, and germline DNA was also extracted. With a constant-region primer, TCR beta cDNA was made from 450 to 550 ng of total RNA. Sequencing libraries for TCR beta derived from three nested multiplex PCR rounds that used slightly modified ARM-PCR. The opening two PCR rounds, 10 cycles each, paired TRBV1-TRBV30 forward primers with a C-beta reverse primer. TCRdb used MiXCR to reprocess the multiplex PCR reads, holding one entry per CDR3 protein. The profile shows some 320,000 distinct CDR3 sequences, approximately 60% of them singletons. What was sequenced was peripheral blood. These TCRs come from a man aged 35 to 55 with primary liver carcinoma and hepatitis B virus infection.

With regard to this clonotype: Relative to the germline gene, one junction end is altered; a read error may explain this. The chain links TRBV4-2 to TRBJ2-7; D is unresolved. Germline V CDR1 and CDR2: LGHNA, YNFKEQ. The CDR3 spans 15 residues. In nucleotides, the CDR3 is TGTACCAGCAGCCAACCTGCGACCCCCTCCTACGAGCAGTACTTC. It translates to CTSSQPATPSYEQYF.

The rearrangement links TRBV5-1 to TRBJ2-2, with D perhaps matching TRBD2 (6 bases). CDR3 length equals 14 residues. The V end was cut by 0 bases, the J end by 5 bases, with 8 bases between. Germline V lookup: CDR1 SGHRS, CDR2 YFSETQ. CDR3 loop: CASSLDGGTGELFF. CDR3 bases: TGCGCCAGCAGCTTGGACGGAGGGACCGGGGAGCTGTTTTTT.

The rearrangement links TRBV5-1 to TRBJ2-7; D uncertain. The V gene's germline CDR1 is SGHRS and CDR2 YFSETQ. The V and J ends lost 0 bases and 0 bases respectively, with 7 bases between them. The CDR3 spans 14 residues. CDR3 amino acids: CASSLDTSSYEQYF. DNA for the CDR3: TGCGCCAGCAGCTTGGACACTTCCTCCTACGAGCAGTACTTC.

This clonotype came up a few times. Possible read error: a much larger clone is one base away. This chain links TRBV5-5 with TRBJ2-5, with a weak D call TRBD1 (6 bases). V shed 4 bases and J shed 5 bases, with 18 bases lying between them. CDR3 length: 15 amino acids. CDR1 and CDR2 from the germline V gene are SGHKS and YYEKEE (reference sequence). This CDR3 reads CASSLGQCWTETQYF. DNA of the CDR3: TGTGCCAGCAGCCTAGGACAGTGTTGGACGGAGACCCAGTACTTC. Full variable domain (outside the CDR3, taken from reference TRBV5-5 and TRBJ2-5): DAGVTQSPTHLIKTRGQQVTLRCSPISGHKSVSWYQQVLGQGPQFIFQYYEKEERGRGNFPDRFSARQFPNYSSELNVNALLLGDSALYLCASSLGQCWTETQYFGPGTRLLVL.

Comment on this clonotype: The junction departs from the called germline gene at one end, perhaps through a read error. The rearrangement uses TRBV11-2 and TRBJ2-4; 7 bases map to TRBD2. The CDR3 extends over 15 amino acids. Germline V gives CDR1 SGHAT, CDR2 FQNNGV. CDR3: CASSLWGGAKNIQHF. The CDR3 coding sequence is TGTGCCAGCAGCTTATGGGGGGGAGCCAAAAACATTCAGCACTTC.

Notes on this clonotype: This sequence may be a read error, since a much larger clone differs from it by one base. J is TRBJ1-5 and V is TRBV11-2; D is possibly TRBD1 (6 bases). The CDR3 is made up of 14 amino acids. The ends were cut back, 8 bases at V and 7 bases at J, with 18 bases in the middle. The germline V gene encodes CDR1 SGHAT and CDR2 FQNNGV. Here the CDR3 DNA reads TGTGCCAGCGGCCGCACAGGGTCGGAACAGCCCCAGCATTTT. It yields the protein CASGRTGSEQPQHF.

This clonotype has a handful of counts. The rearrangement joins TRBV5-1 to TRBJ2-5; tentatively, D is TRBD2 (6 bases). V was shortened by 4 bases and J by 5 bases, with 15 bases between the two germline ends. CDR1 and CDR2 (germline): SGHRS, YFSETQ. This CDR3 contains 14 residues. The CDR3 reads CASSIQGLGETQYF. The DNA of the CDR3 is TGCGCCAGCAGCATTCAGGGACTGGGGGAGACCCAGTACTTC.

Here the CDR3 reads CASSYTGYYEQYF. The DNA of the CDR3 is TGTGCCAGCAGCTATACAGGGTACTACGAGCAGTACTTC. The rearrangement joins TRBV28 to TRBJ2-7; the D gene is possibly TRBD1 (6 bases). Between the trimmed V and J ends, which lost 6 bases and 3 bases, there was a span of 12 bases. Per the germline V gene, CDR1 is MDHEN and CDR2 is SYDVKM. This CDR3 is built from 13 residues.

V and J are TRBV10-2 and TRBJ2-1; 7 positions agree with TRBD2. V lost 6 bases, J lost 4 bases, and 24 bases stayed unmatched. Germline V gene sequence: CDR1 WSHSY, CDR2 SAAADI. The length of the CDR3 is 20 residues. The CDR3 region has the DNA TGCGCCAGCAGCGTTACTAGCGCCAACTCCTTGGCTCGCCCTTACAATGAGCAGTTCTTC. It specifies CASSVTSANSLARPYNEQFF.

About this clonotype: This may arise from a read error, as a much more abundant clone is one base away. The gene calls are TRBV4-2 and TRBJ2-7, with 7 bases fitting TRBD1. The V gene's germline CDR1 is LGHNA and CDR2 YNFKEQ. This CDR3 is 14 amino acids long. The CDR3 bases are TGTGCCAGCAGTCAACAGGGGAATACCTACGAGCGGTACTTC. This translates into CASSQQGNTYERYF.

A word on this clonotype: Being one base from a much bigger clone, this may be a read error. The gene calls are TRBV5-6 and TRBJ1-6; D unresolved. Germline V gene data show CDR1 as SGHDT and CDR2 as YYEEEE. The CDR3 extends over 17 amino acids. CDR3 sequence: CVSSLAPAGSYNSPLHF. In nucleotides, the CDR3 is TGTGTCAGCAGCTTGGCCCCAGCCGGCTCCTATAATTCACCCCTCCACTTT.

The sample holds one count of this clonotype. The junction departs from the called germline gene at one end, perhaps through a read error. The chain has TRBV7-2 and TRBJ1-4, with 9 positions matching TRBD1. This CDR3 has 15 residues. Germline V gives CDR1 SGHTA, CDR2 FQGNSA. The CDR3 spells CASSYRDRENEKLIF. The CDR3 DNA reads TGTGCCAGCAGCTACCGGGACAGGGAGAATGAAAAACTGATTTTT.

Of note for this clonotype: Mismatch with germline at one junction end may stem from a read error. CDR3 in DNA: TGTGCCAGTAGCGACAGGGGCGGACTAGCGGGAGGCCAGAGAGATATGCAGTATTTT. This encodes CASSDRGGLAGGQRDMQYF. V is TRBV5-5 and J is TRBJ2-3, with TRBD2 identical over 14 bases. This CDR3 is 19 amino acids long. CDR1 is SGHKS and CDR2 is YYEKEE in the germline V gene (reference sequence).

The chain uses TRBV5-1 and TRBJ1-1; no reliable D call. TRBJ1-6 matches the DNA end more closely, so the J call is doubtful. CDR1 and CDR2 from the germline V gene are SGHRS and YFSETQ. CDR3 size: 12 residues. The CDR3 loop is CASSLVTTSLHF. CDR3 bases: TGCGCCAGCAGCTTGGTTACGACAAGTCTCCACTTT.

The chain couples TRBV7-9 to TRBJ1-6; D is uncertain. Germline loops: CDR1 SEHNR, CDR2 FQNEAQ (reference sequence). This CDR3 has 14 residues. V gave up 5 bases and J gave up 9 bases, with 14 bases separating them. CDR3 DNA sequence: TGTGCCAGCAGCCCTATAGCGGGAGTTTCACCCCTCCACTTT. Translation gives CASSPIAGVSPLHF.

The sample holds many counts of this clonotype. The chain carries TRBV4-3 and TRBJ1-6; D is possibly TRBD1 (5 bases). CDR1 and CDR2 (germline): LGHNA, YSLEER. The CDR3 has 17 amino acids. V dropped 1 base and J dropped 8 bases, with 18 bases sitting between them. The CDR3, as DNA: TGCGCCAGCAGCCAAGTAGCGTCAGGGTCCTACGATTCACCCCTCCACTTT. Amino acids: CASSQVASGSYDSPLHF.